Following are 20 T cell receptor beta chains from one sample sequenced in a study of vaccination effects on CD4 cells after COVID-19. Generated by immunoSEQ multiplex PCR, the TCRdb table keeps only in-frame clones and is missing some. The table lists about 39,000 clones, roughly 80% of them singletons. After roughly 11 days in culture, the CD4+ T cells were isolated. What these receptors recognize is not known. Here the sequenced sample was CD4+ T cells from PBMCs cultured without peptide, taken before COVID-19 vaccination. Every receptor here comes from a human donor who received a COVID-19 vaccine.

This rearrangement joins TRBV25-1 to TRBJ1-4, with a possible D match to TRBD1 (5 bases). Germline V gene lookup returns CDR1 MGHDK and CDR2 SYGVNS. The CDR3 runs 15 residues. Trimming stripped 2 bases from V and 8 bases from J, with 15 bases between. This chain's CDR3 is CASSEVLAGSEKLFF. The CDR3 bases are TGTGCCAGCAGTGAAGTGTTGGCAGGGAGCGAAAAACTGTTTTTT.

J is TRBJ1-1 and V is TRBV7-2, with 12 bases identical to TRBD1. Germline V lookup: CDR1 SGHTA, CDR2 FQGNSA. J gave up 6 bases and V 1 base, and 9 bases lay outside the gene matches. The CDR3 contains 17 residues. The CDR3 DNA sequence: TGTGCCAGCAGCTTAGTGGGACCGGGACAGGGGGCCGCTGAAGCTTTCTTT. Translated, it gives CASSLVGPGQGAAEAFF.

The rearrangement uses TRBV15 and TRBJ1-6; D possibly corresponds to TRBD1 (5 bases). CDR1 and CDR2 from the germline V gene are LNHNV and YYDKDF (reference sequence). The CDR3 is made up of 14 amino acids. Trimming took off 4 bases at V and 9 bases at J, with 13 bases between the two ends. CDR3 nucleotide sequence: TGTGCCACCAGCACCGGGACTCGTGGTTCACCCCTCCACTTT. Amino acids: CATSTGTRGSPLHF.

This CDR3 is CASSPPSKETQYF. CDR3 DNA: TGTGCCAGCTCACCACCGAGTAAAGAGACCCAGTACTTC. The V gene is TRBV18, the J gene TRBJ2-5, with D uncertain. Germline V CDR1 and CDR2: KGHSH, LQKENI. The CDR3 loop spans 13 amino acids. Between the trimmed V and J ends, which lost 0 bases and 3 bases, there was a span of 5 bases.

For the CDR3, the DNA is TGCGCCAGCAGCCAAGATCTCCACTCCAACACTGAAGCTTTCTTT. Translated, it gives CASSQDLHSNTEAFF. The chain uses TRBV4-1 and TRBJ1-1; D gene uncertain. V was trimmed by 0 bases and J by 2 bases, leaving 10 bases between them. The CDR3 has 15 amino acids. CDR1 and CDR2 from the germline V gene are MGHRA and YSYEKL.

The chain recombines TRBV5-5 with TRBJ2-5; no clear D gene. Trimming took off 3 bases at V and 5 bases at J, with 14 bases between the two ends. In germline, CDR1 is SGHKS, CDR2 YYEKEE (reference sequence). The CDR3 covers 14 residues. The CDR3 sequence: CASSSLRQGETQYF. In DNA form, the CDR3 reads TGTGCCAGCAGCTCGCTGAGGCAAGGGGAGACCCAGTACTTC.

This clone was detected once. The chain recombines TRBV5-1 with TRBJ2-5; D is uncertain. CDR1 and CDR2 from the germline V gene are SGHRS and YFSETQ. This CDR3 has 14 amino acids. The V end lost 3 bases, the J end lost 5 bases, and 14 bases lay between the germline ends. CDR3 nucleotides: TGCGCCAGCAGCTCCTCCGAGAGTTCGGAGACCCAGTACTTC. Residues: CASSSSESSETQYF. Filled out from reference TRBV5-1 and TRBJ2-5, the complete variable domain reads KAGVTQTPRYLIKTRGQQVTLSCSPISGHRSVSWYQQTPGQGLQFLFEYFSETQRNKGNFPGRFSGRQFSNSRSEMNVSTLELGDSALYLCASSSSESSETQYFGPGTRLLVL.

This clone was counted a few times. This chain connects TRBV19 to TRBJ2-3, with TRBD2 matching 16 bases. The length of the CDR3 is 20 residues. CDR1 and CDR2 (germline): LNHDA, SQIVND (reference sequence). V shed 5 bases and J 3 bases; nucleotides not matched to a gene: 14. Here the CDR3 reads CASSGLPGLAGGIGTDTQYF. The CDR3 DNA sequence: TGTGCCAGTAGTGGATTACCGGGACTAGCGGGGGGGATTGGAACAGATACGCAGTATTTT.

CDR3 amino acids: CASSPEGQMNTEAFF. The CDR3 region has the DNA TGTGCCAGCAGCCCCGAGGGACAGATGAACACTGAAGCTTTCTTT. The chain employs TRBV7-2 and TRBJ1-1; 7 bases map to TRBD1. This CDR3 is 15 amino acids long. Germline loops: CDR1 SGHTA, CDR2 FQGNSA. The ends lost 5 bases at V and 0 bases at J; junction bases unmatched: 6.

V gene TRBV5-1 combines with J gene TRBJ2-2, with 11 positions matching TRBD2. V shed 4 bases and J 4 bases; nucleotides not matched to a gene: 6. Germline V CDR1 and CDR2: SGHRS, YFSETQ. The CDR3 contains 16 residues. CDR3 amino acids: CASSTLAGGLTGELFF. The CDR3 nucleotides read TGCGCCAGCAGCACCCTAGCGGGGGGCCTCACCGGGGAGCTGTTTTTT.

There are a few counts of this clone. The chain links TRBV4-1 to TRBJ1-4; TRBD1 is a possible D gene (5 bases). Trimming pared 5 bases from V and 4 bases from J, leaving 23 bases between. This CDR3 comprises 18 residues. Germline loops: CDR1 MGHRA, CDR2 YSYEKL. CDR3 DNA sequence: TGCGCCAGCAGCAAGAGGATCCCCGAGGGGCCAAGTAATGAAAAACTGTTTTTT. Its translation is CASSKRIPEGPSNEKLFF.

The rearrangement uses TRBV6-2 or TRBV6-3 and TRBJ2-2, with D maybe TRBD2 (6 bases). CDR1 is MNHEY and CDR2 is SVGEGT in the germline V gene. The V end lost 2 bases, the J end lost 1 base, and 8 bases lay between the germline ends. The CDR3 has 15 residues. The DNA of the CDR3 is TGTGCCAGCAGTTACGGGCGGGGGAACACCGGGGAGCTGTTTTTT. This translates into CASSYGRGNTGELFF.

J is TRBJ1-1 and V is TRBV19, with 8 bases matching TRBD1. Germline V CDR1 and CDR2: LNHDA, SQIVND (reference sequence). The CDR3 covers 16 residues. With V trimmed by 4 bases and J by 1 base, 8 bases remained unmatched. The CDR3 region has the DNA TGTGCCAGTAGTAAAGGACAGGGAATGTGGAACACTGAAGCTTTCTTT. This codes for CASSKGQGMWNTEAFF.

This clone was seen just once. CDR3: CASSYRGGISHTEAFF. The CDR3 DNA reads as TGTGCCAGCAGTTACCGAGGGGGAATCTCACACACTGAAGCTTTCTTT. V is TRBV6-6 and J is TRBJ1-1; D possibly corresponds to TRBD1 (6 bases). Germline V gene data show CDR1 as MNHNY and CDR2 as SVGAGI (reference sequence). This CDR3 spans 16 amino acids. The V end lost 2 bases, the J end lost 3 bases, and 16 bases lay between the germline ends.

The rearrangement joins TRBV5-1 to TRBJ2-7, with 7 bases fitting TRBD1. Trimming took 1 base from V and 6 from J; bases not matched to a gene: 10. Germline CDR1 is SGHRS and CDR2 is YFSETQ. CDR3 length equals 15 residues. The CDR3 sequence is CASSLIPGQRSEQYV. The CDR3 region has the DNA TGCGCCAGCAGCTTGATCCCGGGACAGAGAAGCGAGCAGTACGTC.

The chain links TRBV19 to TRBJ1-6; perhaps TRBD1 as D (5 bases). The CDR3 sequence is 16 residues long. The V and J ends lost 0 bases and 7 bases respectively, with 13 bases between them. Germline assignment: CDR1 LNHDA and CDR2 SQIVND (reference sequence). The chain's CDR3 is CASSIDRQGTNSPLHF. As DNA, the CDR3 is TGTGCCAGTAGTATAGATCGGCAGGGCACAAATTCACCCCTCCACTTT.

V usage is TRBV7-2 and J usage is TRBJ2-1, with 13 bases lining up with TRBD2. V lost 5 bases, J lost 4 bases, and 5 bases stayed unmatched. Germline V gives CDR1 SGHTA, CDR2 FQGNSA. This CDR3 is built from 16 residues. CDR3 residues: CASSVRLAGGYNEQFF. The CDR3 DNA follows: TGTGCCAGCAGCGTTAGACTAGCGGGGGGATACAATGAGCAGTTCTTC.

The rearrangement links TRBV9 to TRBJ1-1; D is unresolved. The CDR3 is made up of 17 amino acids. CDR1 SGDLS and CDR2 YYNGEE come from the germline V gene. Trimming cost V 0 bases and J 3 bases, with 18 bases left between them. The CDR3 DNA reads as TGTGCCAGCAGCGTAGATGGGGTTGGAAGGGCGGACACTGAAGCTTTCTTT. This codes for CASSVDGVGRADTEAFF.

The CDR3, as DNA: TGCGCCAGCAGCCTAGGACAGGCGGCCTCTACTATCGGCTACACCTTC. Protein: CASSLGQAASTIGYTF. The chain uses TRBV5-1 and TRBJ1-2; 7 bases align to TRBD1. Germline-derived CDR1 and CDR2 are SGHRS and YFSETQ. Germline trimming cut 4 bases from V and 8 bases from J; bases unmatched to any gene: 17. This CDR3 spans 16 amino acids.

V is TRBV5-1 and J is TRBJ2-3; D is unresolved. This CDR3 region has 14 residues. CDR1 and CDR2 from the germline V gene are SGHRS and YFSETQ. V shed 2 bases and J shed 0 bases, with 7 bases lying between them. This CDR3 reads CASSLPGSTDTQYF. DNA of the CDR3: TGCGCCAGCAGCTTACCGGGTAGCACAGATACGCAGTATTTT.